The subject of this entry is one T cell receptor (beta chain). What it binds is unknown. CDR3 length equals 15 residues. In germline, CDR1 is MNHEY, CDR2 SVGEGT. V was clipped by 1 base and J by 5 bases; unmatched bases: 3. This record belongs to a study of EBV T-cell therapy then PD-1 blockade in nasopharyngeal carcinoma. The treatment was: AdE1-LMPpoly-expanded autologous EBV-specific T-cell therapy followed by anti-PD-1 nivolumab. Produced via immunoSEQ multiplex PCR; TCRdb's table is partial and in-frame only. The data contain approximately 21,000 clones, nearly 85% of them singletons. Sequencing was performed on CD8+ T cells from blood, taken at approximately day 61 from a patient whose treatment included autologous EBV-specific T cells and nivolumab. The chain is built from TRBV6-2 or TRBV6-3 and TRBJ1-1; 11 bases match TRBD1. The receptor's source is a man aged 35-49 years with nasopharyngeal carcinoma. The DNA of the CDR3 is TGTGCCAGCAGTTACTTAGGACAGGGGGCGACTGAAGCTTTCTTT. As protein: CASSYLGQGATEAFF.